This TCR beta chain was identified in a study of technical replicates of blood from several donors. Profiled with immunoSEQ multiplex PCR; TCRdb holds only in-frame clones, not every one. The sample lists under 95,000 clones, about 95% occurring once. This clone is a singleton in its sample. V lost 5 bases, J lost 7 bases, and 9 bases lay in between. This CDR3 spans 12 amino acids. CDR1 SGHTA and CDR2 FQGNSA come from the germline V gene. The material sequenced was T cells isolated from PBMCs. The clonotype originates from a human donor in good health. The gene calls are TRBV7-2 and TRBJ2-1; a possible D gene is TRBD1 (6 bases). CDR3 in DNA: TGTGCCAGCAGCACCAGGGGTAATGAGCAGTTCTTC. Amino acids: CASSTRGNEQFF.